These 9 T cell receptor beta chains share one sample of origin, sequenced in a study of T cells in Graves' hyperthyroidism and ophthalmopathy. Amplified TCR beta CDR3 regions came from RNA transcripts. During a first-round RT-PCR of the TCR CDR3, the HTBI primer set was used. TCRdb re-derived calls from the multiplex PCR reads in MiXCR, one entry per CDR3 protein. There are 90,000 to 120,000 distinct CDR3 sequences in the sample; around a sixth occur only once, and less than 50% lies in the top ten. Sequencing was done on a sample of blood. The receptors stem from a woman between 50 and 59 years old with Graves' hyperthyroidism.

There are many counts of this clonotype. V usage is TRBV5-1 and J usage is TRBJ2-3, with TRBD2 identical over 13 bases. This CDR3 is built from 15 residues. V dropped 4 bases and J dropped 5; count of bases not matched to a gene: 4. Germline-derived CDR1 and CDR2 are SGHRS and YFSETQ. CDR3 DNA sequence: TGCGCCAGCAGCGGACTAGCGGGAGTGGTAGATACGCAGTATTTT. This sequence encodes CASSGLAGVVDTQYF.

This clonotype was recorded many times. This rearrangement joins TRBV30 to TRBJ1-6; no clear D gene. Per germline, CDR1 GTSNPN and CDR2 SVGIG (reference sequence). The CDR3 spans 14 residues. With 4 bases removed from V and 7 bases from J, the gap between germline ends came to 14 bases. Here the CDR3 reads CAWIPGPRNSPLHF. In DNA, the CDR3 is TGTGCCTGGATACCCGGGCCTAGGAATTCACCCCTCCACTTT.

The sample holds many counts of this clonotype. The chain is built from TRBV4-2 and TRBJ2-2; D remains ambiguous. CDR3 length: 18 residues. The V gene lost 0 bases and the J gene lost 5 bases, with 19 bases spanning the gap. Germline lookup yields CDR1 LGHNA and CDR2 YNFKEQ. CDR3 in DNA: TGTGCCAGCAGCCAAGAACTTTCGGCACCGAAAAGGACCGGGGAGCTGTTTTTT. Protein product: CASSQELSAPKRTGELFF.

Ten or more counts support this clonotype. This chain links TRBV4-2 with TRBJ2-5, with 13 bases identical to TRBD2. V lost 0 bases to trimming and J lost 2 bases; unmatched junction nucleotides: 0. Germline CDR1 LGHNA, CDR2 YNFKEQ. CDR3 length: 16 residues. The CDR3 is CASSQELAGGQETQYF. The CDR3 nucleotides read TGTGCCAGCAGCCAAGAACTAGCGGGAGGGCAAGAGACCCAGTACTTC.

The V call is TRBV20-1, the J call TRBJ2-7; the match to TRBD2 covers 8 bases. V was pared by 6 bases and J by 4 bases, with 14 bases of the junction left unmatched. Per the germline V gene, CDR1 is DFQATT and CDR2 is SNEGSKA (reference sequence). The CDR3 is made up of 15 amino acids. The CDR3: CSAWAGTRSLYEQYV. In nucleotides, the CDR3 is TGCAGTGCCTGGGCTGGGACTAGATCTTTATACGAGCAGTACGTC.

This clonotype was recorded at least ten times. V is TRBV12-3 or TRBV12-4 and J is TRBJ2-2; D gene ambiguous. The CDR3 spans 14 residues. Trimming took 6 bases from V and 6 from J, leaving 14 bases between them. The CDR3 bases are TGTGCCAGCAGCCATGACTCGCAGCCCGGGGAGCTGTTTTTT. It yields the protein CASSHDSQPGELFF.

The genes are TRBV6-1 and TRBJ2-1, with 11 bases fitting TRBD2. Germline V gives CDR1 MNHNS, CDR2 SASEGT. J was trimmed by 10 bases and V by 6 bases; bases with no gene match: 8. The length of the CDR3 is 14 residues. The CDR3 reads CASRGSGRAGEQFF. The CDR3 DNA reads TGTGCCAGCAGGGGTAGCGGGAGGGCGGGGGAGCAGTTCTTC.

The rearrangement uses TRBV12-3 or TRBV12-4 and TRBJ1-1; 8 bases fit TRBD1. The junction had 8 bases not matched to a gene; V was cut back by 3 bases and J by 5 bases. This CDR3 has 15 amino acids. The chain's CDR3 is CASSFRAGGETEAFF. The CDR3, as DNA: TGTGCCAGCAGTTTCAGGGCAGGGGGCGAGACTGAAGCTTTCTTT.

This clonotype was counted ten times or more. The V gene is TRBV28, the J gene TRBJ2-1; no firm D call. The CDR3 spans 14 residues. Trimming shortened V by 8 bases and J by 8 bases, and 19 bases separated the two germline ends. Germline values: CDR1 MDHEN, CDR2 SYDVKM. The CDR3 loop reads CASRVRGGPDEQFF. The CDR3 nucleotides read TGTGCCAGCCGTGTTCGAGGCGGTCCCGATGAGCAGTTCTTC.